This T cell receptor (beta chain) was recovered during a study of T cell responses to AZD1222 COVID-19 vaccine. Worth noting for this clone: Its antigen is as yet unknown.

This CDR3 comprises 14 residues. CDR1 and CDR2 from the germline V gene are MNHEY and SMNVEV (reference sequence). The V gene lost 6 bases and the J gene lost 4 bases, with 15 bases spanning the gap. Study conclusions and caveats: With two AZD1222 doses given, Spike-specific TCR breadth and depth both rose. CD4 TCRs covered the whole spike, strongest at regions 160-218 and 743-854. Baseline antibody screening turned up just a handful of seropositive AZD1222 recipients. Unmutated regions of variants are reportedly targeted by nearly half of spike-specific TCRs.

Clones were sequenced by immunoSEQ multiplex PCR, and TCRdb holds only the in-frame ones, with some missing. The repertoire holds about 150,000 clones, with 90% to 95% as singletons. The rearrangement uses TRBV27 and TRBJ1-2; possible D gene TRBD1, 6 bases. The sample here was peripheral blood, taken on day 0 of AZD1222 vaccination. This receptor was obtained from an adult in good health. CDR3 nucleotides: TGTGCCAGCAGGCAAGATTGGGGGGCCTATGGCTACACCTTC. Its translation is CASRQDWGAYGYTF.